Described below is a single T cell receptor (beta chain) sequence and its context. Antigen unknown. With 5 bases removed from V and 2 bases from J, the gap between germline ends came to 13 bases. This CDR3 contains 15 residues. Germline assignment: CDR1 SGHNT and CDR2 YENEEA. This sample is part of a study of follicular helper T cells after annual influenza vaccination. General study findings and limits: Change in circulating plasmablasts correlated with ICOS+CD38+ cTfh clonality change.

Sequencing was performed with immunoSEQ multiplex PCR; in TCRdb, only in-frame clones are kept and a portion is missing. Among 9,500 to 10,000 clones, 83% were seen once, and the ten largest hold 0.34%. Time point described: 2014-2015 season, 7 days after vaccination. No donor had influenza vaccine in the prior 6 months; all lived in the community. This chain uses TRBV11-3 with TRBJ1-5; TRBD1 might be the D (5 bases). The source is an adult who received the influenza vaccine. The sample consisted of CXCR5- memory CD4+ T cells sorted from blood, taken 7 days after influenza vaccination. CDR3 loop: CASSPDNIRNQPQHF. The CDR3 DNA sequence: TGTGCCAGCAGCCCGGACAATATTCGCAATCAGCCCCAGCATTTT.